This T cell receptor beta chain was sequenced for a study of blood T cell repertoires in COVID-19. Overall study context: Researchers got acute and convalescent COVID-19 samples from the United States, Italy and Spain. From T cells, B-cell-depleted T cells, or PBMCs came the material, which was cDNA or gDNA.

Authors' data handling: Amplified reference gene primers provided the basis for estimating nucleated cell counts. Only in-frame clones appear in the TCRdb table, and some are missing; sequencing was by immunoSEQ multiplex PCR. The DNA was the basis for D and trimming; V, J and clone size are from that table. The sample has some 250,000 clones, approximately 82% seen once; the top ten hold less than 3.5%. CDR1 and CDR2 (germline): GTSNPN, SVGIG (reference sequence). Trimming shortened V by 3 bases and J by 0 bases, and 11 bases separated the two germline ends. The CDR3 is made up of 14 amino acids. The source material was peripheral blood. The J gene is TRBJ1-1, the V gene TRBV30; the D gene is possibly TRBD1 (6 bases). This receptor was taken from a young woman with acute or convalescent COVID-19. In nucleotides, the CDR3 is TGTGCCTGGAGGGTACAGGGACTGAACACTGAAGCTTTCTTT. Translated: CAWRVQGLNTEAFF. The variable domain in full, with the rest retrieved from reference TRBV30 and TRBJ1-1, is SQTIHQWPATLVQPVGSPLSLECTVEGTSNPNLYWYRQAAGRGLQLLFYSVGIGQISSEVPQNLSASRPQDRQFILSSKKLLLSDSGFYLCAWRVQGLNTEAFFGQGTRLTVV.